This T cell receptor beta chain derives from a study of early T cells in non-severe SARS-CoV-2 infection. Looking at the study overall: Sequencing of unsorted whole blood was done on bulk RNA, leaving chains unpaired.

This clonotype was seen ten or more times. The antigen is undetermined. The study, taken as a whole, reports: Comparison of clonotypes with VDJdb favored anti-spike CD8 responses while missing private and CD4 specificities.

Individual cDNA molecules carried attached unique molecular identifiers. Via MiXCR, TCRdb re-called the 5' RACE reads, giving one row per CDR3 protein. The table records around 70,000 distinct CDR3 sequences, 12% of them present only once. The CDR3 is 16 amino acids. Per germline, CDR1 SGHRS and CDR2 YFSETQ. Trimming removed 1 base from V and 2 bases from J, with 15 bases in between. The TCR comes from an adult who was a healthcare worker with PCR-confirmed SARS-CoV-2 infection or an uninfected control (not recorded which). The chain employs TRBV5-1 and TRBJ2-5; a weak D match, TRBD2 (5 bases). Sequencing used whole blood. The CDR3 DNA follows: TGCGCCAGCAGCTTGTTTCCGCTAGAGGGACAAGAGACCCAGTACTTC. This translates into CASSLFPLEGQETQYF.